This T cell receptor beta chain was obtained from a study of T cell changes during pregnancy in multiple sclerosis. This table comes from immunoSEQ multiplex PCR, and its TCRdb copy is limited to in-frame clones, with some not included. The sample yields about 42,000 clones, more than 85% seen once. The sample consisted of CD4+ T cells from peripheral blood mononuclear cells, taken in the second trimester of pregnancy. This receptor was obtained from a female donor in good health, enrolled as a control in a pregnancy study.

CDR3 DNA sequence: TGTGCCAGCAGCGACAATAAGGAGACCCAGTACTTC. Amino acid sequence: CASSDNKETQYF. V usage is TRBV7-9 and J usage is TRBJ2-5; D is undetermined. The V and J ends lost 5 bases and 5 bases respectively, with 9 bases between them. Germline V gene sequence: CDR1 SEHNR, CDR2 FQNEAQ (reference sequence). This CDR3 is 12 amino acids long.